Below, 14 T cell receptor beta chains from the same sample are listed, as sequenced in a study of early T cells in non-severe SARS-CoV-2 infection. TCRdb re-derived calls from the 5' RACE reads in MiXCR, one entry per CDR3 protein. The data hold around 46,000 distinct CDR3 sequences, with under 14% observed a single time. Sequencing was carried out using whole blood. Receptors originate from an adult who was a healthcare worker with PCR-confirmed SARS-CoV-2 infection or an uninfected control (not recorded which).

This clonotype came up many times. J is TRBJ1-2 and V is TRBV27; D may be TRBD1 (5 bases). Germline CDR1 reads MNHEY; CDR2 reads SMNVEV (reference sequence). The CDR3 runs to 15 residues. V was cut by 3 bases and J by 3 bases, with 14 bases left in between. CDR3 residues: CASSFISGTDYGYTF. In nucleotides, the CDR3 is TGTGCCAGCAGTTTCATTTCGGGGACGGACTATGGCTACACCTTC.

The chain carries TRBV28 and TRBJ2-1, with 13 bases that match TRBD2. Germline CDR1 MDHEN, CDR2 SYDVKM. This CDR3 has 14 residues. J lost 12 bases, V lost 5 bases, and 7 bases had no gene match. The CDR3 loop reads CASSPGLAGFRQFF. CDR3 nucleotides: TGTGCCAGCAGTCCGGGACTAGCGGGGTTCAGGCAGTTCTTC.

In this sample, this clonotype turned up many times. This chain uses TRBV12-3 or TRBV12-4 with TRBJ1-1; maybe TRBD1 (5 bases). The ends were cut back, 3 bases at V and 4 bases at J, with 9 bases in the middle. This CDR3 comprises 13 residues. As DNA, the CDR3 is TGTGCCAGCAGTTTGACAGCGGGCACTGAAGCTTTCTTT. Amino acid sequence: CASSLTAGTEAFF.

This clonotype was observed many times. CDR3 bases: TGCGCCAGCAGCCAAGATGCTGGACCAAACCTCTACAATGAGCAGTTCTTC. Translating it yields CASSQDAGPNLYNEQFF. V is TRBV4-3 and J is TRBJ2-1; no firm D call. Germline CDR1 LGHNA, CDR2 YSLEER. V lost 0 bases to trimming and J lost 3 bases, with 15 bases between them. The CDR3 has 17 residues.

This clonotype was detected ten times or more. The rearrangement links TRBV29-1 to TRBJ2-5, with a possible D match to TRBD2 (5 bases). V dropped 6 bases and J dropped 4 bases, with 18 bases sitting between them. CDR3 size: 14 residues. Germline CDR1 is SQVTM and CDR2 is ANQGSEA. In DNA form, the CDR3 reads TGCAGCGTCCTCCGCCCCGGGGTAGGAGAGACCCAGTACTTC. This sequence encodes CSVLRPGVGETQYF.

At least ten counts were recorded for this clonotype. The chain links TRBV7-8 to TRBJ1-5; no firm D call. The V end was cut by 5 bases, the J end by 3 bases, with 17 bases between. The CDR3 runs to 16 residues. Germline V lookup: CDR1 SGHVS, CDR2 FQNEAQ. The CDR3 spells CASSPLLTVYNQPQHF. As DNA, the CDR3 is TGTGCCAGCAGCCCCCTCCTTACAGTGTACAATCAGCCCCAGCATTTT.

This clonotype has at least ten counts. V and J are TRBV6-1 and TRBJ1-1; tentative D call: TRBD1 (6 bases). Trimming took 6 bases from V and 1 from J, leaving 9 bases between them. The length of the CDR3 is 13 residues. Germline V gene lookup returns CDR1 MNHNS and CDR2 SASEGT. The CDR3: CASRGHRNTEAFF. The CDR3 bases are TGTGCCAGCAGGGGACACCGGAACACTGAAGCTTTCTTT.

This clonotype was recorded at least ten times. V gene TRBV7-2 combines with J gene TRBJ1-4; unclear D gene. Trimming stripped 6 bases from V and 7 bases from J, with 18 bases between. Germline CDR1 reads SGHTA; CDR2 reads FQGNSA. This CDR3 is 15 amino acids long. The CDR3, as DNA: TGTGCCAGCAGACCGGGAGGGCTAACGGGTGAAAAACTGTTTTTT. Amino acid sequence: CASRPGGLTGEKLFF.

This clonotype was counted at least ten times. CDR3 DNA: TGTGCCAGCAGCCCTCTAGGGGGCAGGGCGATTAACTATGGCTACACCTTC. This sequence encodes CASSPLGGRAINYGYTF. This chain uses TRBV7-9 with TRBJ1-2; 7 bases match TRBD1. Germline values: CDR1 SEHNR, CDR2 FQNEAQ (reference sequence). The CDR3 length is 17 residues. V lost 5 bases and J lost 1; bases outside the gene matches: 13.

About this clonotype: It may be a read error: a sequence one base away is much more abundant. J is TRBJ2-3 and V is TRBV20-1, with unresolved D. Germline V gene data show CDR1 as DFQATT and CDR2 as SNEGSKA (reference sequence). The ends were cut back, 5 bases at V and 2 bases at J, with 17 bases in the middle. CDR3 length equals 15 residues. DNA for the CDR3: TGCAGTGCTGTTGCCCCGCAGATCCTCACAGATACGCAGTATTTT. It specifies CSAVAPQILTDTQYF.

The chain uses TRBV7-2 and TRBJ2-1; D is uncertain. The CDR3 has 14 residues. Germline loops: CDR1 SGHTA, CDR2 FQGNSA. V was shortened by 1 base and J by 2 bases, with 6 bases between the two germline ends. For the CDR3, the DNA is TGTGCCAGCAGCTTAGACCCAGCCTACAATGAGCAGTTCTTC. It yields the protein CASSLDPAYNEQFF.

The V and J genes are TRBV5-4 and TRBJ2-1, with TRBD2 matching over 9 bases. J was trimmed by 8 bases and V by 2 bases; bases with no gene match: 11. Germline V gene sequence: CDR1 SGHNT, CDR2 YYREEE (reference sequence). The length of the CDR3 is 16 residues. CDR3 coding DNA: TGTGCCAGCAGCTTAGCCGGGACTAGCCGGACATATGAGCAGTTCTTC. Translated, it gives CASSLAGTSRTYEQFF.

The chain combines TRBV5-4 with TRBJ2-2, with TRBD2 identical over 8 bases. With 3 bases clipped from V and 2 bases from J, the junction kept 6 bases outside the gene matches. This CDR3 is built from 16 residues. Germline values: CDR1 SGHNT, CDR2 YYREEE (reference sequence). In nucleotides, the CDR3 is TGTGCCAGCAGCTCGTTAGCGGGACTTAACACCGGGGAGCTGTTTTTT. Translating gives CASSSLAGLNTGELFF. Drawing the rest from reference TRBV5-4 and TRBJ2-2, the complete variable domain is ETGVTQSPTHLIKTRGQQVTLRCSSQSGHNTVSWYQQALGQGPQFIFQYYREEENGRGNFPPRFSGLQFPNYSSELNVNALELDDSALYLCASSSLAGLNTGELFFGEGSRLTVL.

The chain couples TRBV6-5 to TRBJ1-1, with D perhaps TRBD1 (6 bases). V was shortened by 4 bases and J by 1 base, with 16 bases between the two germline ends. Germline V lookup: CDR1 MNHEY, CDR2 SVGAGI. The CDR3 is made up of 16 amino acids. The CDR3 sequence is CASSSHSLDRNTEAFF. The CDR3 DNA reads TGTGCCAGCAGTTCCCATTCCTTGGACAGGAACACTGAAGCTTTCTTT.